A single TCR beta chain is shown here with its context. What it recognizes is unknown. One end of the junction varies from germline; a read error may be responsible. Time point: persistent/refractory GD, antithyroid drugs over 5 years with positive TRAb. From RNA extracted from PBMCs, the TCR library was made. About 8.8 milliliters of peripheral blood went into EDTA tubes. The data are from a study of regulatory T cells in long-lasting Graves disease. Study results and caveats: Persistent disease favored TRBV28, TRBJ1-2 and TRBJ2-5.

For TCR beta, libraries came from iRepertoire HTBI primers and Arm-PCR of CDR3 regions. TCRdb analysed the multiplex PCR reads with MiXCR anew, one entry per CDR3 protein. The data contain roughly 430,000 distinct CDR3 sequences, under 25% of them singletons. The CDR3 loop spans 14 amino acids. This TCR was recovered from a female donor with Graves disease. J is TRBJ1-4 and V is TRBV12-3 or TRBV12-4; D gene uncertain. The material sequenced was peripheral blood mononuclear cells (PBMCs), taken when the disease was refractory, from a patient treated with antithyroid drugs. CDR3 DNA sequence: TGTGTCAGCACCTTGGGGAGGGTTCGGGAAAAACTGTTTTTT. This codes for CVSTLGRVREKLFF.